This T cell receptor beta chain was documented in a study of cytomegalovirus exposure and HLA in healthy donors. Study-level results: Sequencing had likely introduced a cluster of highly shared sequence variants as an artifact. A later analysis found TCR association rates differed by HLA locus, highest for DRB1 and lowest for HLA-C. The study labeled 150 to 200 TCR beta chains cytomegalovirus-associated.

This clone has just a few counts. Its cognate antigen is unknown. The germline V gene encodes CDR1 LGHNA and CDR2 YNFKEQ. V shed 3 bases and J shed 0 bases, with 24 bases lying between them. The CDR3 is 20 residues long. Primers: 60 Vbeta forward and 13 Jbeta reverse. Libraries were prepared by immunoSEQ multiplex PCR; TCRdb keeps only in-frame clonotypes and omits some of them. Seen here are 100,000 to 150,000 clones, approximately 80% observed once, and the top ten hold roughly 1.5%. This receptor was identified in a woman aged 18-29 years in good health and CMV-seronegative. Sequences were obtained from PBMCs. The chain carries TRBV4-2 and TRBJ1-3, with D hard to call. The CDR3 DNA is TGTGCCAGCAGCCACTTTCTGGTGAGGGAAGAAACATACTCTGGAAACACCATATATTTT. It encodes CASSHFLVREETYSGNTIYF.